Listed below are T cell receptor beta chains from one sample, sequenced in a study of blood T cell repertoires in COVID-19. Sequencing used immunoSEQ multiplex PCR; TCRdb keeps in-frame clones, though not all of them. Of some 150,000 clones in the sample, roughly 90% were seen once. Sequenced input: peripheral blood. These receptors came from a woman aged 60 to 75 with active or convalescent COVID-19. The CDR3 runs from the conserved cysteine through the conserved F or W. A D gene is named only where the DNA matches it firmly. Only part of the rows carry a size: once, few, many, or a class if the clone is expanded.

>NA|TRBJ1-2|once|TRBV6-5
CASSYSVNYGYTF
TGTGCCAGCAGTTACTCCGTCAACTATGGCTACACCTTC
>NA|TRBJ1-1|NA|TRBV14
CASSQFGYNTEAFF
TGTGCCAGCAGCCAATTCGGGTATAACACTGAAGCTTTCTTT
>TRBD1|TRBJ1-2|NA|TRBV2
CASSEGSGQGGGYTF
TGTGCCAGCAGTGAAGGGTCGGGACAGGGGGGAGGCTACACCTTC
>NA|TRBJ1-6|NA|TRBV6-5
CASGEFGEESPLHF
TGTGCCAGCGGCGAGTTCGGGGAGGAGTCACCCCTCCACTTT
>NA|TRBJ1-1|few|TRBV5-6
CASSLPGNTEAFF
TGTGCCAGCAGCTTACCCGGGAACACTGAAGCTTTCTTT
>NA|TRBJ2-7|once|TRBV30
CAWSSQGGEQYF
TGTGCCTGGAGTTCCCAGGGTGGTGAGCAGTACTTC
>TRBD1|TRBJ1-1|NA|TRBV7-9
CASSIPGGAGNTEAFF
TGTGCCAGCAGCATCCCAGGGGGCGCGGGGAACACTGAAGCTTTCTTT
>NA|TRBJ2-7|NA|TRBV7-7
CASSLGAGRYEQYF
TGTGCTAGCAGCTTAGGGGCAGGGCGGTACGAGCAGTACTTC
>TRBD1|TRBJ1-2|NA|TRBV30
CAWSGDRANYGYTF
TGTGCCTGGAGTGGGGACAGAGCTAACTATGGCTACACCTTC
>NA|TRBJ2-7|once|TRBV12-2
CASRSPRGTGATSYEQYF
TGTGCAAGTCGCTCCCCCCGAGGGACAGGGGCTACCTCCTACGAGCAGTACTTC
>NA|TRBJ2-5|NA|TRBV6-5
CASIAGATETQYF
TGTGCCAGCATTGCGGGGGCTACGGAGACCCAGTACTTC
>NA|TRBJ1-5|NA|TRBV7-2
CASSAPGIDNQPQHF
TGTGCCAGCAGCGCACCCGGGATTGATAATCAGCCCCAGCATTTT
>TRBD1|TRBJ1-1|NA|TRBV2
CASAQGASLNTEAFF
TGTGCCAGCGCCCAGGGGGCGAGTCTGAACACTGAAGCTTTCTTT
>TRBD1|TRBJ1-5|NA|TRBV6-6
CASREDRGNQPQHF
TGTGCCAGCAGGGAGGACAGGGGCAATCAGCCCCAGCATTTT
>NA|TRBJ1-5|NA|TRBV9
CASSVGGVSNQPQHF
TGTGCCAGCAGCGTAGGGGGGGTTAGCAATCAGCCCCAGCATTTT
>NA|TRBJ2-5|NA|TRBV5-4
CASSRGANVQETQYF
TGTGCCAGCAGTCGGGGAGCTAACGTACAAGAGACCCAGTACTTC
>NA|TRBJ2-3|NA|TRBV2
CASSGGRSTDTQYF
TGTGCCAGCAGTGGTGGCAGGAGCACAGATACGCAGTATTTT
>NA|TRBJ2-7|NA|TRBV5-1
CASSLGYGDSYEQYF
TGCGCCAGCAGCTTGGGTTACGGGGACTCCTACGAGCAGTACTTC
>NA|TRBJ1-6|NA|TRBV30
CAWSPLNNSPLHF
TGTGCCTGGAGTCCACTGAATAATTCACCCCTCCACTTT
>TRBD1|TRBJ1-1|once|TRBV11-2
CASSQGGRGLTEAFF
TGTGCCAGCAGCCAAGGAGGCAGGGGGCTCACTGAAGCTTTCTTT
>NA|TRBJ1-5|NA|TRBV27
CASSLAGRGNQPQHF
TGTGCCAGCAGTTTAGCAGGCCGTGGTAATCAGCCCCAGCATTTT
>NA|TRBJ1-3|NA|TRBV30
CAWSPGRGNTIYF
TGTGCCTGGAGTCCAGGGCGCGGAAACACCATATATTTT
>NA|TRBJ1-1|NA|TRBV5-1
CASSPGQLSMNTEAFF
TGCGCCAGCAGCCCGGGACAACTTTCGATGAACACTGAAGCTTTCTTT
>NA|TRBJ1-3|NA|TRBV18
CASSPTDRSSGNTIYF
TGTGCCAGCTCACCAACCGACCGGAGCTCTGGAAACACCATATATTTT
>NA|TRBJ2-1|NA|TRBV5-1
CASSPYTGTRRNEQFF
TGCGCCAGCAGCCCGTATACAGGGACGAGGAGGAATGAGCAGTTCTTC
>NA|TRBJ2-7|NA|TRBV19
CASSRSGLNYEQYF
TGTGCCAGTAGTAGGTCCGGACTCAACTACGAGCAGTACTTC
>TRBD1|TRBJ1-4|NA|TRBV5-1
CASSPGTVNEKLFF
TGCGCCAGCAGCCCCGGGACAGTTAATGAAAAACTGTTTTTT
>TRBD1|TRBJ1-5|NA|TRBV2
CASRQGDQPQHF
TGTGCCAGCCGCCAGGGGGATCAGCCCCAGCATTTT
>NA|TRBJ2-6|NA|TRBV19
CASSIEDNSSGANVLTF
TGTGCCAGTAGTATAGAGGACAACAGCTCTGGGGCCAACGTCCTGACTTTC
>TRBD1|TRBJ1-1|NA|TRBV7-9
CASSLTGASRNTEAFF
TGTGCCAGCAGCTTAACAGGGGCGTCAAGGAACACTGAAGCTTTCTTT
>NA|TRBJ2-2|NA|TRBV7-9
CASSSPLLGGTGELFF
TGTGCCAGCAGCTCACCCCTCCTAGGGGGCACCGGGGAGCTGTTTTTT
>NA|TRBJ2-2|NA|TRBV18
CASSITGVTGELFF
TGTGCCAGCTCCATTACGGGGGTCACCGGGGAGCTGTTTTTT
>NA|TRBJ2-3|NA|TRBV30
CAWTPLDSVDTQYF
TGTGCCTGGACCCCCCTTGACTCCGTAGATACGCAGTATTTT
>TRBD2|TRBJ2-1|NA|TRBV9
CASSPTGGVYNEQFF
TGTGCCAGCAGCCCAACCGGGGGGGTGTACAATGAGCAGTTCTTC
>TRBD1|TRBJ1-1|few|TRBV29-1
CSVETGAEAFF
TGCAGCGTGGAGACAGGGGCTGAAGCTTTCTTT
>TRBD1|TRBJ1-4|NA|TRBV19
CASTTYGTAPEKLFF
TGTGCCAGCACGACGTATGGGACAGCGCCTGAAAAACTGTTTTTT
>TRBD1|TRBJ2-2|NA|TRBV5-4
CASSSQGGANTGELFF
TGTGCCAGCAGCTCCCAAGGGGGCGCGAACACCGGGGAGCTGTTTTTT
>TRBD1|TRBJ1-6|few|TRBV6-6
CASRQQGVPYNSPLHF
TGTGCCAGCAGACAACAGGGGGTACCCTATAATTCACCCCTCCACTTT
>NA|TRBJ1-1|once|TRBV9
CASSVGPEGNTEAFF
TGTGCCAGCAGCGTAGGTCCCGAGGGGAACACTGAAGCTTTCTTT
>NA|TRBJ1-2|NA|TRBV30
CACMAGARGYTF
TGTGCCTGTATGGCAGGGGCGAGGGGCTACACCTTC
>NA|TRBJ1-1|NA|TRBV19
CASSIVGQGNTEAFF
TGTGCCAGTAGTATAGTAGGGCAGGGCAACACTGAAGCTTTCTTT
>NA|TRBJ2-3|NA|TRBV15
CATSVSLADTQYF
TGTGCCACCAGCGTGAGTTTGGCAGATACGCAGTATTTT
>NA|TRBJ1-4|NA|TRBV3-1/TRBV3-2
CASSPGDSTNEKLFF
TGTGCCAGCAGCCCGGGGGATTCAACTAATGAAAAACTGTTTTTT
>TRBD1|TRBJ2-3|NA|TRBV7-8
CASSFSTDRQPSTDTQYF
TGTGCCAGCAGCTTCTCAACGGACAGGCAGCCTAGCACAGATACGCAGTATTTT
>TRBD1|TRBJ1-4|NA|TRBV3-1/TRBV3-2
CASSPPRDRGKTTNEKLFF
TGTGCCAGCAGCCCGCCGAGGGACAGGGGTAAGACAACTAATGAAAAACTGTTTTTT
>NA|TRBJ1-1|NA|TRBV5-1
CASMWVGGSNTEAFF
TGCGCCAGCATGTGGGTGGGGGGATCGAACACTGAAGCTTTCTTT
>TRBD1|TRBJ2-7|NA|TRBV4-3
CASSLTGTGSEQYF
TGCGCCAGCAGCCTTACCGGGACAGGGAGCGAGCAGTACTTC
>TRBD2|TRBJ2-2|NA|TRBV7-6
CASSLYGGKNTGELFF
TGTGCCAGCAGCTTATACGGGGGGAAGAACACCGGGGAGCTGTTTTTT
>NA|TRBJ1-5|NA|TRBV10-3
CAISGGINQPQHF
TGTGCCATCAGTGGAGGAATCAATCAGCCCCAGCATTTT
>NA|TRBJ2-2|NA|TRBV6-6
CASSYSSTGELFF
TGTGCCAGCAGTTACTCGAGCACCGGGGAGCTGTTTTTT
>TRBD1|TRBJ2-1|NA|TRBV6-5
CASSSTTGAVDEQFF
TGTGCCAGCAGTTCCACGACAGGGGCGGTCGATGAGCAGTTCTTC
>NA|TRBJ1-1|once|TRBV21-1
CASSKSVRTGSRRAFF
TGTGCCAGCAGCAAATCTGTGCGGACAGGCTCACGAAGAGCTTTCTTT
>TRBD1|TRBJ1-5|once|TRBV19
CASSIAGGLNQPQHF
TGTGCCAGTAGTATAGCAGGGGGCTTAAATCAGCCCCAGCATTTT
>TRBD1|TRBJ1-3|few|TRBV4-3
CASSDGQGVNTIYF
TGCGCCAGCAGCGACGGACAGGGAGTAAACACCATATATTTT
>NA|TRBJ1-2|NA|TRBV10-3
CAISSSGPQGYGYTF
TGTGCCATCAGCTCTTCAGGGCCACAAGGGTATGGCTACACCTTC
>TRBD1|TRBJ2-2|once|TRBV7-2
CASSRDSTGELFF
TGTGCCAGCAGCCGGGACAGCACCGGGGAGCTGTTTTTT
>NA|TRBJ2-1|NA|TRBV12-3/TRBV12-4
CASAFGGSGEQFF
TGTGCCAGCGCCTTTGGGGGCTCAGGTGAGCAGTTCTTC
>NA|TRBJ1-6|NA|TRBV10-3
CAISVNPTSSSPLHF
TGTGCCATCAGTGTCAACCCCACGTCCAGTTCACCCCTCCACTTT
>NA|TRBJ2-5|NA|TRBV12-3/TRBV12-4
CASRGTWQETQYF
TGTGCCAGCAGGGGGACATGGCAAGAGACCCAGTACTTC